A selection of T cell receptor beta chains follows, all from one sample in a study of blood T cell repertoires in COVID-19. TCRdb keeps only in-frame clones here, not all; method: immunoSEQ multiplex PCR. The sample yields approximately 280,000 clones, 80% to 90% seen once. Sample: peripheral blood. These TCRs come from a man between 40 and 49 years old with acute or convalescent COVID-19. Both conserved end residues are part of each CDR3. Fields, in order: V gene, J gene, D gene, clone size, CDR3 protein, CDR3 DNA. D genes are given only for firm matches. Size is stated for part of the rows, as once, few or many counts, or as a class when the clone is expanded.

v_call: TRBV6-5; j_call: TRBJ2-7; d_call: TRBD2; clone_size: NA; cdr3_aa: CASIKGEGREQYF; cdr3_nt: TGTGCCAGCATTAAAGGGGAGGGACGGGAGCAGTACTTC
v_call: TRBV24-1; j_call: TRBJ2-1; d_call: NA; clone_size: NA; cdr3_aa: CATSGIPGRNEQFF; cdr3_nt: TGTGCCACCAGTGGTATACCGGGTCGCAATGAGCAGTTCTTC
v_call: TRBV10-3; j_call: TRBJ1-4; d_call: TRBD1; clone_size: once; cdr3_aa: CAIGRGPTNEKLFF; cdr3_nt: TGTGCCATCGGCAGGGGGCCCACTAATGAAAAACTGTTTTTT
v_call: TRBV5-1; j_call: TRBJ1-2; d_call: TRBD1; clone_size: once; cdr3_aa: CASSPDRGLGGYTF; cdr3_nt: TGCGCCAGCAGTCCGGACAGGGGGCTGGGTGGCTACACCTTC
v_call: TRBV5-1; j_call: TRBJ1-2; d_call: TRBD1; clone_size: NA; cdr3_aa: CASSLQGANGYTF; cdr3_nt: TGCGCCAGCAGCTTACAGGGGGCAAATGGCTACACCTTC
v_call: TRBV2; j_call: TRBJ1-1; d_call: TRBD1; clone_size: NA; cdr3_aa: CATLYETGGSAFF; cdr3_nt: TGTGCCACCCTCTACGAGACAGGGGGTTCGGCTTTCTTT
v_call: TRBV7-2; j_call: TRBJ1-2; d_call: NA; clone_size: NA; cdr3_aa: CASSTSNYGYTF; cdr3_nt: TGTGCCAGCAGCACATCTAACTATGGCTACACCTTC
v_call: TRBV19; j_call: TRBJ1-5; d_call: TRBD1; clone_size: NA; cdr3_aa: CASSFRTGGADREPQHF; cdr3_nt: TGTGCCAGTAGCTTCAGGACAGGAGGGGCCGATCGGGAGCCCCAGCATTTT
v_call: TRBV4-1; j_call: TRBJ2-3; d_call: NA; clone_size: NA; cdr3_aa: CASSQGNGGLGDTQYF; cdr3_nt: TGCGCCAGCAGCCAAGGCAACGGGGGACTGGGAGATACGCAGTATTTT
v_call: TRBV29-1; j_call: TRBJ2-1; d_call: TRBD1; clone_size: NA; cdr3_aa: CRVGQANEQFF; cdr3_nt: TGCAGGGTAGGACAGGCCAATGAGCAGTTCTTC
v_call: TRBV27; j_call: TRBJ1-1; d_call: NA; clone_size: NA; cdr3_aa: CASSLWWQGSSNTEAFF; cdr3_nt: TGTGCCAGCAGTTTATGGTGGCAGGGCTCATCGAACACTGAAGCTTTCTTT
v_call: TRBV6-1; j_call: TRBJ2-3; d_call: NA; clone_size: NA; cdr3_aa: CASSEGGSGTDTQYF; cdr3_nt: TGTGCCAGCAGTGAAGGAGGATCGGGCACAGATACGCAGTATTTT
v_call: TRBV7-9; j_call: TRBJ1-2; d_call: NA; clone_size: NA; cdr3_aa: CASSLAGTTYGYTF; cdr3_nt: TGTGCCAGCAGCTTAGCGGGGACAACCTATGGCTACACCTTC
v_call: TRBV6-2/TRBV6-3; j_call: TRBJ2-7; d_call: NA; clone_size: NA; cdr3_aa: CASSYSGHEQYF; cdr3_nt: TGTGCCAGCAGTTACTCGGGCCACGAGCAGTACTTC
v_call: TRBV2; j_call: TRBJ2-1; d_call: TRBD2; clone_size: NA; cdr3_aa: CASSETRGGPRNEQFF; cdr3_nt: TGTGCCAGCAGTGAAACCCGGGGGGGCCCCCGGAATGAGCAGTTCTTC
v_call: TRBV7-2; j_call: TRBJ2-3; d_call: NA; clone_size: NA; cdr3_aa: CASRGGLTDTQYF; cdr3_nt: TGTGCCAGTAGAGGGGGATTGACAGATACGCAGTATTTT